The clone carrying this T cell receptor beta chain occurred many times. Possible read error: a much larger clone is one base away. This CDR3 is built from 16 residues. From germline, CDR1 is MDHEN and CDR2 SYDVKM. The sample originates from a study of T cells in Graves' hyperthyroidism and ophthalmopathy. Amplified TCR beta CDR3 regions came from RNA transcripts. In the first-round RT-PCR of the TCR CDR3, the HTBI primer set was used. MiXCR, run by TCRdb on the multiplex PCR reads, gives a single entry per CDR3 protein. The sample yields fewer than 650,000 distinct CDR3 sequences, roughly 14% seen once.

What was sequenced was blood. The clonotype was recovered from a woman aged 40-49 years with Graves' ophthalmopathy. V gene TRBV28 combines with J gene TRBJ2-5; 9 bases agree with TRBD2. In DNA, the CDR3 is TGTACCAGCAGTTTATCTAGCGGGAATGTAGGAGAGACCCAGTACTTC. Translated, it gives CTSSLSSGNVGETQYF.